This record covers a single T cell receptor beta chain. Sequenced by immunoSEQ multiplex PCR; TCRdb stores in-frame clones only, minus some. Among about 60,000 clones listed, roughly 90% were seen once. The data derive from a study of T cell changes during pregnancy in multiple sclerosis. The CDR3 length is 15 residues. The germline CDR1 and CDR2 sequences are SEHNR and FQNEAQ (reference sequence). V lost 5 bases, J lost 4 bases, and 17 bases lay in between. Sequenced here: peripheral blood, sampled in the first trimester of pregnancy. V gene TRBV7-9 combines with J gene TRBJ2-5, with a possible D match to TRBD2 (6 bases). The sequence derives from a female donor with multiple sclerosis, enrolled in a pregnancy study. Written as DNA, the CDR3 is TGTGCCAGCAGCCCTACACAGCGGGCAGGAGAGACCCAGTACTTC. Translating gives CASSPTQRAGETQYF.